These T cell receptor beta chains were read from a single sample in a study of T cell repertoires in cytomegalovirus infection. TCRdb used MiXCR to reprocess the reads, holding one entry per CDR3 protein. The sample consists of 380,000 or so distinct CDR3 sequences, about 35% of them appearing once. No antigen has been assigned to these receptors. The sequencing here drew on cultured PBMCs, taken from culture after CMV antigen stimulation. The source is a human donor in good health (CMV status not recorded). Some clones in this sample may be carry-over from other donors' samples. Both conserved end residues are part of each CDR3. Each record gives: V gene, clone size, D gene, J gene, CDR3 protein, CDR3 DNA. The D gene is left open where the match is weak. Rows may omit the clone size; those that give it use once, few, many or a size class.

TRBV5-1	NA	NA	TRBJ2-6	CASSKGTGANVLTF	TGCGCCAGCAGTAAGGGTACCGGGGCCAACGTCCTGACTTTC
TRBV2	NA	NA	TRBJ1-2	CASSEAKRQSSYNYGYTF	TGTGCCAGCAGTGAAGCCAAGCGTCAGAGTTCCTATAACTATGGCTACACCTTC
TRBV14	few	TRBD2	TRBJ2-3	CASSFPGTSGLEDTQYF	TGTGCCAGCAGCTTCCCCGGGACTAGCGGGTTAGAAGATACGCAGTATTTT
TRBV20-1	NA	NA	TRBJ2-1	CSASGDRSYNEQFF	TGCAGTGCTAGCGGGGACCGCTCCTACAATGAGCAGTTCTTC
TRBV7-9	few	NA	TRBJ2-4	CASRAAGFGNIQYF	TGTGCCAGCAGGGCGGCCGGATTCGGCAACATTCAGTACTTC
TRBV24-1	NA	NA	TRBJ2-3	CATSVAPSSGWTIADTQYF	TGTGCCACCAGTGTGGCACCGAGCTCGGGATGGACAATCGCAGATACGCAGTATTTT
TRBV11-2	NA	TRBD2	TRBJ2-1	CASSPRGAGAPYNEQFF	TGTGCCAGCAGCCCCCGCGGCGCGGGAGCCCCCTACAATGAGCAGTTCTTC
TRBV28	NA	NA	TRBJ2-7	CASSLSGSEQYF	TGTGCCAGCAGTTTATCGGGAAGCGAGCAGTACTTC
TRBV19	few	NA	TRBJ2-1	CASSIAGYNEQFF	TGTGCCAGTAGTATAGCGGGTTACAATGAGCAGTTCTTC
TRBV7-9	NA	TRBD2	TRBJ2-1	CASSLALAGASYNEQFF	TGTGCCAGCAGCTTAGCTCTAGCGGGAGCTTCTTACAATGAGCAGTTCTTC
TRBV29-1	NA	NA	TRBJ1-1	CSALTDNTEAFF	TGCAGCGCCCTGACAGACAACACTGAAGCTTTCTTT
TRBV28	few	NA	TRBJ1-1	CASFGAPKEAFF	TGTGCCAGCTTCGGGGCTCCCAAGGAAGCTTTCTTT
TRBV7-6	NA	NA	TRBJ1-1	CASSFFDTEAFF	TGTGCCAGCAGCTTTTTTGACACTGAAGCTTTCTTT
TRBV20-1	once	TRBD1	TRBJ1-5	CSALDRGQQPQHF	TGCAGTGCTTTGGACAGGGGGCAGCAGCCCCAGCATTTT
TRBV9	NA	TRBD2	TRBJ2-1	CASSGGQGGNEQFF	TGTGCCAGCAGCGGAGGTCAGGGAGGGAATGAGCAGTTCTTC
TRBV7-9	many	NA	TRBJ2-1	CATHAGAQQFF	TGTGCCACACATGCTGGGGCCCAGCAGTTCTTC
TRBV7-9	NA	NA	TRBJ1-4	CASSPHGLEKLFF	TGTGCCAGCAGCCCACATGGGTTGGAAAAACTGTTTTTT
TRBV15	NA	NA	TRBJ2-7	CATSRDLIGEQYF	TGTGCCACCAGCAGAGACCTGATTGGGGAGCAGTACTTC
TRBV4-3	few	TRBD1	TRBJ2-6	CASSQGQGSGANVLTF	TGCGCCAGCAGCCAAGGACAGGGATCTGGGGCCAACGTCCTGACTTTC
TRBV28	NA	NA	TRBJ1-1	CASSSGEATEAFF	TGTGCCAGCAGCAGTGGAGAGGCGACTGAAGCTTTCTTT
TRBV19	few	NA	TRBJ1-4	CASSKNGRREKLFF	TGTGCCAGTAGTAAGAACGGGCGCCGAGAAAAACTGTTTTTT
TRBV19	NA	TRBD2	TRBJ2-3	CASSIGAGATDTQYF	TGTGCCAGTAGTATAGGGGCGGGAGCCACAGATACGCAGTATTTT
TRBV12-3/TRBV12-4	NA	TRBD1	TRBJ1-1	CASSTGVVNTEAFF	TGTGCCAGCAGTACAGGGGTCGTGAACACTGAAGCTTTCTTT
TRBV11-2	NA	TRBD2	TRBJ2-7	CASNPELAGGYYEQYF	TGTGCCAGCAACCCTGAACTAGCGGGAGGGTACTACGAGCAGTACTTC
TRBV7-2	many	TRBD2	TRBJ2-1	CASSSPSGRAGYNEQFF	TGTGCCAGCAGCTCACCGAGCGGGAGGGCAGGGTACAATGAGCAGTTCTTC
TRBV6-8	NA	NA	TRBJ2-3	CASSYFAASTTDTQYF	TGTGCCAGCAGTTACTTTGCCGCGAGCACCACAGATACGCAGTATTTT
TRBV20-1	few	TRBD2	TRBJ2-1	CSTESGRGGHNEQFF	TGCAGTACCGAAAGCGGGAGAGGTGGCCACAATGAGCAGTTCTTC
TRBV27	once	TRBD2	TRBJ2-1	CASNSLAGVNEQFF	TGTGCCAGCAATTCCCTAGCGGGAGTAAATGAGCAGTTCTTC
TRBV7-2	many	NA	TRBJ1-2	CASSPRVGDYGYTF	TGTGCCAGCAGCCCGAGGGTAGGAGACTATGGCTACACCTTC
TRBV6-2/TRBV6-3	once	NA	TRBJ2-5	CASSSSPGTQYF	TGTGCCAGCAGTTCCTCCCCTGGGACCCAGTACTTC
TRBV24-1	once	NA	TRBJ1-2	CATSDPADINYGYIF	TGTGCCACCAGTGATCCAGCAGACATTAACTATGGCTACATCTTC
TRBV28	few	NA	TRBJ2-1	CASSLSTPIGNEQFF	TGTGCCAGCAGTTTATCTACACCAATAGGCAATGAGCAGTTCTTC